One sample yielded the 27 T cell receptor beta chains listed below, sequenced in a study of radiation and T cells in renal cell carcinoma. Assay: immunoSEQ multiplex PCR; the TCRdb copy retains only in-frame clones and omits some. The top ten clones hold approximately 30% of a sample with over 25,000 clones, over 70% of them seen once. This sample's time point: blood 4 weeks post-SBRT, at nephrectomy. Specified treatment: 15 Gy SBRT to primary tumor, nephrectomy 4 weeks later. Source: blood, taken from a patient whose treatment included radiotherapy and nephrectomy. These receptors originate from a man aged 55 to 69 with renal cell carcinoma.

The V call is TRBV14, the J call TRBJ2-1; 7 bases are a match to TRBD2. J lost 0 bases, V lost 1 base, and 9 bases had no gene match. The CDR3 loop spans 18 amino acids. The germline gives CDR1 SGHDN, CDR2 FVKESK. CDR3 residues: CASSQVVGGYSSYNEQFF. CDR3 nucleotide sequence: TGTGCCAGCAGCCAAGTGGTGGGAGGGTATAGCTCCTACAATGAGCAGTTCTTC.

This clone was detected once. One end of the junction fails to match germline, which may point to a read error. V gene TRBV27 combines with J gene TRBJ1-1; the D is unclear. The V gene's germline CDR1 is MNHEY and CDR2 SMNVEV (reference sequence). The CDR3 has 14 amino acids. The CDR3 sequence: CASRSLEVNAEAFF. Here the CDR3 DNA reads TGTGCCAGCAGGTCATTGGAGGTGAACGCTGAAGCTTTCTTT.

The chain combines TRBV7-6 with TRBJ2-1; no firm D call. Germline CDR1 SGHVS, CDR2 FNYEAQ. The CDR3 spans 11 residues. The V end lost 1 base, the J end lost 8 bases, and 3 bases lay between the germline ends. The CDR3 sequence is CASSLVDEQFF. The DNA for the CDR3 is TGTGCCAGCAGCTTAGTCGATGAGCAGTTCTTC.

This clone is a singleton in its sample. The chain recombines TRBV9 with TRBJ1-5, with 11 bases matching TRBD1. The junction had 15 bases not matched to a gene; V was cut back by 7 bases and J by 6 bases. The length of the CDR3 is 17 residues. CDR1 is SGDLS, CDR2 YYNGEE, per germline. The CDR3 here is CASFPRDRGKCPQPQHF. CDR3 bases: TGTGCCAGCTTTCCCAGGGACAGGGGGAAATGCCCTCAGCCCCAGCATTTT.

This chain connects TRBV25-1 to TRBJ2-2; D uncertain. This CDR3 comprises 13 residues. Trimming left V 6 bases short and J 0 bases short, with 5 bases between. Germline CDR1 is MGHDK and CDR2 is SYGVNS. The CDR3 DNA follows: TGTGCCAGCAGCAAACCGAACACCGGGGAGCTGTTTTTT. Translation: CASSKPNTGELFF.

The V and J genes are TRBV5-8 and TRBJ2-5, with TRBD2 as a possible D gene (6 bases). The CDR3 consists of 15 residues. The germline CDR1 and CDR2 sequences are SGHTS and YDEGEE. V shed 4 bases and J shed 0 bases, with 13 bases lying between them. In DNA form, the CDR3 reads TGTGCCAGCAGCCAAATCCGGGACTACCAAGAGACCCAGTACTTC. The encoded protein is CASSQIRDYQETQYF. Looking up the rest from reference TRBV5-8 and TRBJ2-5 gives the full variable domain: EAGVTQSPTHLIKTRGQQATLRCSPISGHTSVYWYQQALGLGLQFLLWYDEGEERNRGNFPPRFSGRQFPNYSSELNVNALELEDSALYLCASSQIRDYQETQYFGPGTRLLVL.

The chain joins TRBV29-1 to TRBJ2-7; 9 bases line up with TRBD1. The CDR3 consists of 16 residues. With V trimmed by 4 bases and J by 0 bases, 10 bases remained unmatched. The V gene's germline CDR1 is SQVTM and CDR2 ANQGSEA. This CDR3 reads CSVGDRAPGSSYEQYF. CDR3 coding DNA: TGCAGCGTTGGGGACAGGGCCCCAGGGAGCTCCTACGAGCAGTACTTC.

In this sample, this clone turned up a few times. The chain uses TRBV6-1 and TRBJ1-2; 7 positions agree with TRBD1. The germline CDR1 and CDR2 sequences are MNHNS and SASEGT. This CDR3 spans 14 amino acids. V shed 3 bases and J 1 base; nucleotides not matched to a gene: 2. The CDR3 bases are TGTGCCAGCAGTGACCCAGGGGGTAACTATGGCTACACCTTC. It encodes CASSDPGGNYGYTF.

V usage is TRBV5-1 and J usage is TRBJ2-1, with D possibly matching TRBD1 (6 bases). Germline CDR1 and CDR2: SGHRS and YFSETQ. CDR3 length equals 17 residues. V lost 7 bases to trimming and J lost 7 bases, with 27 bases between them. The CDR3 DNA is TGCGCCAGCGGAGTTCGGGAAATCCGACCCCAGGGGAATGAGCAGTTCTTC. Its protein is CASGVREIRPQGNEQFF.

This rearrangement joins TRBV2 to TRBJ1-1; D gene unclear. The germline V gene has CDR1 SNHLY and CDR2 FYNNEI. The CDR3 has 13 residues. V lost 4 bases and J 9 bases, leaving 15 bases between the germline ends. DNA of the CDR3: TGTGCCAGCAGTGTACTTCGGCAGACCCAAGCTTTCTTT. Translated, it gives CASSVLRQTQAFF.

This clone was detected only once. CDR3 sequence: CASSGADTQYF. CDR3 DNA sequence: TGTGCCAGCAGTGGGGCAGATACGCAGTATTTT. The V and J genes are TRBV2 and TRBJ2-3; D not certain. V was trimmed by 4 bases and J by 4 bases, leaving 3 bases between them. The germline CDR1 and CDR2 sequences are SNHLY and FYNNEI. The CDR3 spans 11 residues.

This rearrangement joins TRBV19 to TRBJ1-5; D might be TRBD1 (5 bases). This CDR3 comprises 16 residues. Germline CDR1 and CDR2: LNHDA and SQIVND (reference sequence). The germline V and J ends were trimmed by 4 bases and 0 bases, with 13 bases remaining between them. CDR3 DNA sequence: TGTGCCAGTAGTAGTCAGGGTCTGTATAGCAATCAGCCCCAGCATTTT. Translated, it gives CASSSQGLYSNQPQHF.

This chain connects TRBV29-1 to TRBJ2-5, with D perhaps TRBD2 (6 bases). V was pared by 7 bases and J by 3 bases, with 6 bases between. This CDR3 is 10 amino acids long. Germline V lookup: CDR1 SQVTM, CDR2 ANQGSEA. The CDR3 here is CSGGKETQYF. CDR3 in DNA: TGCAGCGGCGGGAAAGAGACCCAGTACTTC.

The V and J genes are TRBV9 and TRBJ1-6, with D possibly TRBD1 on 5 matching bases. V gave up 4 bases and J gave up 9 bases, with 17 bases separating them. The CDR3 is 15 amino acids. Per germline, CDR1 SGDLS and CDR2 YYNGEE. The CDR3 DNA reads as TGTGCCAGCAGCCTCAGTGGGGCTAAAAGTTCACCCCTCCACTTT. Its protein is CASSLSGAKSSPLHF.

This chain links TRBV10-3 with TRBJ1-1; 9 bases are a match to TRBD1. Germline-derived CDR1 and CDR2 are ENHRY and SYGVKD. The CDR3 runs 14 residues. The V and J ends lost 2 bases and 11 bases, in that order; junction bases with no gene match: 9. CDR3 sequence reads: CAISEDHRGRGAFF. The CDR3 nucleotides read TGTGCCATCAGTGAGGACCACAGGGGGCGAGGGGCTTTCTTT.

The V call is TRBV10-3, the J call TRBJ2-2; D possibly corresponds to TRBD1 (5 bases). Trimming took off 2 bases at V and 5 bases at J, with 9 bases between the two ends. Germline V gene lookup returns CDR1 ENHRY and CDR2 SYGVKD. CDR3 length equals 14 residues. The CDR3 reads CAISEGQGTGELFF. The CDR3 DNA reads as TGTGCCATCAGTGAGGGACAAGGGACCGGGGAGCTGTTTTTT.

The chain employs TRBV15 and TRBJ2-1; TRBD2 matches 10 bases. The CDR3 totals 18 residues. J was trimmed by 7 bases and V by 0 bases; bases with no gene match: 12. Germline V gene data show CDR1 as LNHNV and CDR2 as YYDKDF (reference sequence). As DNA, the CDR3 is TGTGCCACCAGCAGAGATAAGTACGCTAGCGGGAGTCGGAATGAGCAGTTCTTC. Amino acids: CATSRDKYASGSRNEQFF.

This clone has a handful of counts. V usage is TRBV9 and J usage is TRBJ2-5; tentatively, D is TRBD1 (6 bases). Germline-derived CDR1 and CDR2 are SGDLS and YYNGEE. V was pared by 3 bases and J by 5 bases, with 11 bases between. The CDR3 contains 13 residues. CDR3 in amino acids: CASSGQGFETQYF. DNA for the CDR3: TGTGCCAGCAGCGGCCAGGGGTTTGAGACCCAGTACTTC. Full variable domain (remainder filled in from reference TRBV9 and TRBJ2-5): DSGVTQTPKHLITATGQRVTLRCSPRSGDLSVYWYQQSLDQGLQFLIQYYNGEERAKGNILERFSAQQFPDLHSELNLSSLELGDSALYFCASSGQGFETQYFGPGTRLLVL.

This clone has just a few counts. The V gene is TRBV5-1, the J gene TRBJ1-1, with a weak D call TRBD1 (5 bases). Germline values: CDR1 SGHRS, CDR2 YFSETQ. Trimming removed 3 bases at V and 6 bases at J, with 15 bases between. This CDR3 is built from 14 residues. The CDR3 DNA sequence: TGCGCCAGCAGCTCACAGGTAGATAAGGCTGAAGCTTTCTTT. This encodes CASSSQVDKAEAFF.

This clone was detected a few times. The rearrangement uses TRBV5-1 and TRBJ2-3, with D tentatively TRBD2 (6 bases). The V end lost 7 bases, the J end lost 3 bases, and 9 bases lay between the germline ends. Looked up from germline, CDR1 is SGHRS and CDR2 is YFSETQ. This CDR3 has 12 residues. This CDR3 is CASGTGTDTQYF. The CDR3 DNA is TGCGCCAGCGGGACTGGGACAGATACGCAGTATTTT.

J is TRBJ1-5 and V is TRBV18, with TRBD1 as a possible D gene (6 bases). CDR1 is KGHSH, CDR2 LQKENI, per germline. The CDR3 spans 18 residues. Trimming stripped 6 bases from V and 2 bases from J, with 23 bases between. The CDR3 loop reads CASSRGSGVIVGNQPQHF. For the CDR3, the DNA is TGTGCCAGCTCGAGGGGGTCAGGGGTGATAGTAGGCAATCAGCCCCAGCATTTT.

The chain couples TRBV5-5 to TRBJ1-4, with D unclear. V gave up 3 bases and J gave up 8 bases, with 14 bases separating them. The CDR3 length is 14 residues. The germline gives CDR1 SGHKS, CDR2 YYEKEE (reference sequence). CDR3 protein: CASSYTGPEEKLFF. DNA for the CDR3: TGTGCCAGCAGCTACACGGGCCCCGAGGAAAAACTGTTTTTT.

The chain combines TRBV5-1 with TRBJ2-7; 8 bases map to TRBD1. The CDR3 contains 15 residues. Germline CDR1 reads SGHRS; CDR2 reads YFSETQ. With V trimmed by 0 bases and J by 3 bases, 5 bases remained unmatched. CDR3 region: CASSLDAGGFYEQYF. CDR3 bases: TGCGCCAGCAGCTTGGACGCAGGGGGCTTCTACGAGCAGTACTTC.

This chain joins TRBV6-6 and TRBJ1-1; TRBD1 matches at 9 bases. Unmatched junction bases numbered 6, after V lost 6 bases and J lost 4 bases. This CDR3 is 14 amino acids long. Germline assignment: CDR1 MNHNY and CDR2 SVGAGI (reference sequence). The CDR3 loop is CASRGQGRVTEAFF. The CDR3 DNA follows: TGTGCCAGCAGGGGACAGGGCCGGGTCACTGAAGCTTTCTTT.

CDR3 nucleotide sequence: TGTGCCAGCAGTTCTAGCGGCAATGAGCAGTTCTTC. Its translation is CASSSSGNEQFF. This sequence joins TRBV6-5 and TRBJ2-1, with 7 bases identical to TRBD2. The V gene end was trimmed by 4 bases and the J gene end by 6 bases; junction bases not matched to a gene: 0. Germline loops: CDR1 MNHEY, CDR2 SVGAGI. The CDR3 sequence is 12 residues long.

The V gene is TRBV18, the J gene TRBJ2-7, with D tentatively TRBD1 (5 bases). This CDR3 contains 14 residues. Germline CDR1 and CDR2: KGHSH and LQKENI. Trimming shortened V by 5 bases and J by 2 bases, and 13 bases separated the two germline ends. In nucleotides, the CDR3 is TGTGCCAGCTCAACTGAGCAAGGGGCCTACGAGCAGTACTTC. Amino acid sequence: CASSTEQGAYEQYF. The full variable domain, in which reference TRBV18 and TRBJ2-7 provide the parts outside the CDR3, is NAGVMQNPRHLVRRRGQEARLRCSPMKGHSHVYWYRQLPEEGLKFMVYLQKENIIDESGMPKERFSAEFPKEGPSILRIQQVVRGDSAAYFCASSTEQGAYEQYFGPGTRLTVT.

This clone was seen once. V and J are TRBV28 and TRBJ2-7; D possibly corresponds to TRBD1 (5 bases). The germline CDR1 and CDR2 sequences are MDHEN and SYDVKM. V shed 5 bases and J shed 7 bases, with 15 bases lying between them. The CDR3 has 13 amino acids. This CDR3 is CASSTLRGVEQYF. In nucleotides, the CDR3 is TGTGCCAGCAGTACACTTAGGGGTGTTGAGCAGTACTTC.